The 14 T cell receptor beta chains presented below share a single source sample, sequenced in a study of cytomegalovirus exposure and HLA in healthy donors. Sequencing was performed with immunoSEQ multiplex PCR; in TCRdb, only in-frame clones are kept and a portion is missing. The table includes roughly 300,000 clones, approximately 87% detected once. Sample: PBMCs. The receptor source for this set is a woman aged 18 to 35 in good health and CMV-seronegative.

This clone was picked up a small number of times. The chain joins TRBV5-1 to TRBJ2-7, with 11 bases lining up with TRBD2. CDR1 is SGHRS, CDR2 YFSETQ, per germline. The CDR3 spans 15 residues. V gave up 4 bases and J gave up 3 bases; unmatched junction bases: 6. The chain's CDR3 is CASSTGTSGLYEQYF. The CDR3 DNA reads TGCGCCAGCAGCACCGGGACTAGCGGACTCTACGAGCAGTACTTC.

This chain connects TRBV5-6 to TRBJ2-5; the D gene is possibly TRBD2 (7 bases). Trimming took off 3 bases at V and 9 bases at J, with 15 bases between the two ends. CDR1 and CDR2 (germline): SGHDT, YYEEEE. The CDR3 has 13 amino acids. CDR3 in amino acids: CASSSWGGTAQYF. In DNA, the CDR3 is TGTGCCAGCAGCTCGTGGGGGGGCACGGCCCAGTACTTC.

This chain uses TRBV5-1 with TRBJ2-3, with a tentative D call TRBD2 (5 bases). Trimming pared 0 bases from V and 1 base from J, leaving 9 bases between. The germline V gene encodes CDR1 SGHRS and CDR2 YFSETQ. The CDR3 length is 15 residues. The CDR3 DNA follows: TGCGCCAGCAGCTTGGTCGGGGTCGGCACAGATACGCAGTATTTT. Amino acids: CASSLVGVGTDTQYF.

CDR3 in amino acids: CASSLQGLAVRDEQFF. In DNA, the CDR3 is TGTGCCAGCAGCCTACAGGGACTAGCGGTTAGAGATGAGCAGTTCTTC. This chain joins TRBV13 and TRBJ2-1; 11 bases map to TRBD2. V lost 5 bases, J lost 8 bases, and 11 bases stayed unmatched. The CDR3 has 16 residues. Looked up from germline, CDR1 is PRHDT and CDR2 is FYEKMQ (reference sequence).

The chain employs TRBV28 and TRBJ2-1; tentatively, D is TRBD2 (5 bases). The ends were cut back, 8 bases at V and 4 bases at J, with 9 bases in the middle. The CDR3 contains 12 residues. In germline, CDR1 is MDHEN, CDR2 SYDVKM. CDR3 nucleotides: TGTGCCAGCGGCCCGGGGTACAATGAGCAGTTCTTC. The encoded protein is CASGPGYNEQFF.

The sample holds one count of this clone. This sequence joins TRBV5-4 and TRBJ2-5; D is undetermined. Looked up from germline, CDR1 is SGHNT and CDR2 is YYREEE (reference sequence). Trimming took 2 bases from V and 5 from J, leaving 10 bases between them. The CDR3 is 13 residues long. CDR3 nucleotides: TGTGCCAGCAGCTTACTCCCACGGGAGACCCAGTACTTC. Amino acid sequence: CASSLLPRETQYF.

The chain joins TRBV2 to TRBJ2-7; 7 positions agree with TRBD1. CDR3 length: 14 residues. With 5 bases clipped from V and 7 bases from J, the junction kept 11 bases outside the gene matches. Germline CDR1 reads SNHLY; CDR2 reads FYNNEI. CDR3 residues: CASSLDRAAGEQYF. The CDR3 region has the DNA TGTGCCAGCAGTCTCGACAGGGCGGCGGGTGAGCAGTACTTC.

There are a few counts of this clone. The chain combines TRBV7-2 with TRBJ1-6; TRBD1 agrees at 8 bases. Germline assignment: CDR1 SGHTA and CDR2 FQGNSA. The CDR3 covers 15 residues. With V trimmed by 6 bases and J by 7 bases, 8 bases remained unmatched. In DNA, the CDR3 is TGTGCCAGCAGGTACACAGGGGGATCGAATTCACCCCTCCACTTT. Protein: CASRYTGGSNSPLHF. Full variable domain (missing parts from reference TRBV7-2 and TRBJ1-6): GAGVSQSPSNKVTEKGKDVELRCDPISGHTALYWYRQSLGQGLEFLIYFQGNSAPDKSGLPSDRFSAERTGGSVSTLTIQRTQQEDSAVYLCASRYTGGSNSPLHFGNGTRLTVT.

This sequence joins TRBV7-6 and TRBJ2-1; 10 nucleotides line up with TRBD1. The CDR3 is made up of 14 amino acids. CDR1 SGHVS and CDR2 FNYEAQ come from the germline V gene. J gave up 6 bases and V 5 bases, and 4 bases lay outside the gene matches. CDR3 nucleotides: TGTGCCAGCAGCCAAAGGACAGGGGGCAATGAGCAGTTCTTC. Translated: CASSQRTGGNEQFF.

In DNA, the CDR3 is TGCGCCAGCAGCCAAGTAATTGTATCTGGGGGGTCACAAGAGACCCAGTACTTC. Encoded protein: CASSQVIVSGGSQETQYF. The rearrangement uses TRBV4-1 and TRBJ2-5, with a weak D call TRBD2 (6 bases). Trimming shortened V by 1 base and J by 2 bases, and 20 bases separated the two germline ends. Germline V CDR1 and CDR2: MGHRA, YSYEKL. The length of the CDR3 is 18 residues.

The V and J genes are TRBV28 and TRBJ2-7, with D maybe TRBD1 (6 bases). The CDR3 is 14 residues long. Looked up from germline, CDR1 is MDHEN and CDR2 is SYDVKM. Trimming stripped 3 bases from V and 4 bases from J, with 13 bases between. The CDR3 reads CASSLGRRGYEQYF. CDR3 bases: TGTGCCAGCAGTTTGGGCCGCAGGGGTTACGAGCAGTACTTC. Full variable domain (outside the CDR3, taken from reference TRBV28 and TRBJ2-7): DVKVTQSSRYLVKRTGEKVFLECVQDMDHENMFWYRQDPGLGLRLIYFSYDVKMKEKGDIPEGYSVSREKKERFSLILESASTNQTSMYLCASSLGRRGYEQYFGPGTRLTVT.

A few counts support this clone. The CDR3 coding sequence is TGTGCCAGCAGCTTGAACTCCAATCAGCCCCAGCATTTT. Translation: CASSLNSNQPQHF. V is TRBV5-4 and J is TRBJ1-5; D is ambiguous. There are 13 residues in the CDR3. The V and J ends lost 1 base and 3 bases respectively, with 5 bases between them. CDR1 and CDR2 from the germline V gene are SGHNT and YYREEE (reference sequence).

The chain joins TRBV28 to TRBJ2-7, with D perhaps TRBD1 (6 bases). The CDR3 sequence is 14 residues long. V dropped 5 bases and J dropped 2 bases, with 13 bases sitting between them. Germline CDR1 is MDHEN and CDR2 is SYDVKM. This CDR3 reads CASSQYRDAYEQYF. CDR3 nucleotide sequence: TGTGCCAGCAGTCAATACAGGGACGCCTACGAGCAGTACTTC.

The CDR3 nucleotides are TGTGCCAGCAGTTTACCCTTAGGGCAGGGGAGGAACACTGAAGCTTTCTTT. Amino acids: CASSLPLGQGRNTEAFF. V gene TRBV28 combines with J gene TRBJ1-1; possibly TRBD1 for D (6 bases). This CDR3 spans 17 amino acids. V lost 2 bases, J lost 1 base, and 17 bases lay in between. Germline CDR1 reads MDHEN; CDR2 reads SYDVKM.